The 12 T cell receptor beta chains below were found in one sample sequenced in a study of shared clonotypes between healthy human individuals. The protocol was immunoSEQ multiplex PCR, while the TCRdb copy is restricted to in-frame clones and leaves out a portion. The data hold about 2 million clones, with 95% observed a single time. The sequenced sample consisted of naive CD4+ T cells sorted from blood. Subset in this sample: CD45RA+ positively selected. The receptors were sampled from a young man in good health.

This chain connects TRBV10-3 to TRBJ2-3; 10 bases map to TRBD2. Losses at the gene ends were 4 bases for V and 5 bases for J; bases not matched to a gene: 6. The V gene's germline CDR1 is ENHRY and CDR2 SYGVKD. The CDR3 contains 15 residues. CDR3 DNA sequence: TGTGCCATCAGTGGAGCGGGGGGGCCAGGAGATACGCAGTATTTT. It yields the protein CAISGAGGPGDTQYF.

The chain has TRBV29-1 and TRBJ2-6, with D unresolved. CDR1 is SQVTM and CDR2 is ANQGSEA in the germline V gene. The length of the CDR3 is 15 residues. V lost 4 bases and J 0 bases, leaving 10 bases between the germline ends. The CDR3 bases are TGCAGCGTTGGAGCCGGCAGCTCTGGGGCCAACGTCCTGACTTTC. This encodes CSVGAGSSGANVLTF.

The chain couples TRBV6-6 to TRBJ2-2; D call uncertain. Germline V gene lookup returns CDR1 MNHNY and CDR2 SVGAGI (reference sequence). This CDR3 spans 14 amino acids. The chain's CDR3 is CACRMSANTGELFF. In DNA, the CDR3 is TGTGCTTGCAGAATGTCCGCGAACACCGGGGAGCTGTTTTTT.

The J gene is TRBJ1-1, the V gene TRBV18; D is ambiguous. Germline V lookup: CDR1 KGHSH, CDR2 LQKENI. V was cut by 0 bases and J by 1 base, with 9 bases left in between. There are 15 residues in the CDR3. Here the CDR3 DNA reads TGTGCCAGCTCACCACCGGGGTTCCAGAACACTGAAGCTTTCTTT. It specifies CASSPPGFQNTEAFF.

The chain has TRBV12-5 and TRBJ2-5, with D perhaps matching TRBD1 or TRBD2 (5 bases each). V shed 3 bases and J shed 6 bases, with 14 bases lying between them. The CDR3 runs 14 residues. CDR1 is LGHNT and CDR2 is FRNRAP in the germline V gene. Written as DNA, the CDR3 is TGTGCTAGTGGTTTTACCGGGGCAAAAAAGACCCAGTACTTC. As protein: CASGFTGAKKTQYF.

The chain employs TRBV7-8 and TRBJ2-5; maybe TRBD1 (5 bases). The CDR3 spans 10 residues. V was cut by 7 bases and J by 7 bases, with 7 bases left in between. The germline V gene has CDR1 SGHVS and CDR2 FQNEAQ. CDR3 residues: CASNQGTQYF. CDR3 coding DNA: TGTGCCAGCAACCAGGGGACCCAGTACTTC.

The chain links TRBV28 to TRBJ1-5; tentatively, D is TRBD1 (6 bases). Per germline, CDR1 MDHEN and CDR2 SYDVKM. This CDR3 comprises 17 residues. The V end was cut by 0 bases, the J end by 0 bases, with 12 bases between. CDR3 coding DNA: TGTGCCAGCAGTTTATGGGCACAGGGTTATAGCAATCAGCCCCAGCATTTT. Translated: CASSLWAQGYSNQPQHF. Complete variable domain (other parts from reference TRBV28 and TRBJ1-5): DVKVTQSSRYLVKRTGEKVFLECVQDMDHENMFWYRQDPGLGLRLIYFSYDVKMKEKGDIPEGYSVSREKKERFSLILESASTNQTSMYLCASSLWAQGYSNQPQHFGDGTRLSIL.

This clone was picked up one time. Written as DNA, the CDR3 is TGCGCCAGCAGCCCCGGCAACTTGAACACTGAAGCTTTCTTT. Translated: CASSPGNLNTEAFF. This chain connects TRBV4-3 to TRBJ1-1; no clear D. Trimming left V 4 bases short and J 0 bases short, with 9 bases between. CDR3 length equals 14 residues. Germline CDR1 reads LGHNA; CDR2 reads YSLEER.

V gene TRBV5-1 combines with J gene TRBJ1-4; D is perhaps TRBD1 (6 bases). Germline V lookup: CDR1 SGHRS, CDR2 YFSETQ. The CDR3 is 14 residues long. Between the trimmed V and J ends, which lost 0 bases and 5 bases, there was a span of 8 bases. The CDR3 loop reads CASSLGQENEKLFF. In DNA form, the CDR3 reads TGCGCCAGCAGCTTGGGACAGGAGAATGAAAAACTGTTTTTT.

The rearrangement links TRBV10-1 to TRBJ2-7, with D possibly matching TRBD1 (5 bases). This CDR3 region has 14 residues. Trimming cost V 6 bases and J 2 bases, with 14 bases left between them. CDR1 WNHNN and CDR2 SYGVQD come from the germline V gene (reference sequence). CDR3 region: CASSLSVGAYEQYF. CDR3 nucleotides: TGCGCCAGCAGCCTTTCCGTAGGGGCCTACGAGCAGTACTTC.

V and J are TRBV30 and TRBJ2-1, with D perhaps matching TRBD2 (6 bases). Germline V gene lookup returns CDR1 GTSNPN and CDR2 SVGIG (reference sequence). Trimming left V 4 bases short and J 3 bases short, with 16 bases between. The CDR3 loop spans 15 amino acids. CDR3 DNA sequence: TGTGCCTGGAAATTGGGGCCTAGCGACTACAATGAGCAGTTCTTC. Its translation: CAWKLGPSDYNEQFF.

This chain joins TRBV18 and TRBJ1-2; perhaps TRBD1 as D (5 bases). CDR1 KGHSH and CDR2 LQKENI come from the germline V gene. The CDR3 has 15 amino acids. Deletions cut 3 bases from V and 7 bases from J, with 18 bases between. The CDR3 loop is CASSPARAGSGGYTF. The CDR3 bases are TGTGCCAGCTCACCGGCGCGCGCAGGGTCGGGTGGCTACACCTTC.